The rows below give T cell receptor beta chains drawn from one sample of a study of blood T cell repertoires in COVID-19. TCRdb's table, derived via immunoSEQ multiplex PCR, lists solely in-frame clones and lacks some. Counted here are fewer than 150,000 clones, about 87% occurring once; the ten biggest clones make up more than 3.5%. The source material was peripheral blood. The receptor set was obtained from a woman aged 55-70 years with acute or convalescent COVID-19. The conserved cysteine and the conserved F or W are not part of the CDR3 here. A D gene is named only where the DNA matches it firmly.

v_gene: TRBV5-1
d_gene: .
CDR3aa: ASSAGLLVGTDTQY

v_gene: TRBV29-1
d_gene: .
CDR3aa: SFLRVPYTEAF

v_gene: TRBV18
d_gene: TRBD1
CDR3aa: ASSPIGQGNYGYT

v_gene: TRBV7-8
d_gene: .
CDR3aa: ASSPRLGSTNTIY

v_gene: TRBV5-4
d_gene: TRBD1
CDR3aa: ASSSLTGGAEGSPLH

v_gene: TRBV28
d_gene: .
CDR3aa: ASSLDRQRTQY

v_gene: TRBV6-5
d_gene: .
CDR3aa: ASAVPGGDNQPQH

v_gene: TRBV6-5
d_gene: .
CDR3aa: ASSYGRQDSPLH

v_gene: TRBV6-5
d_gene: TRBD2
CDR3aa: ASSHPAGGPPTQY

v_gene: TRBV5-5
d_gene: .
CDR3aa: ASRTGDTEAF

v_gene: TRBV19
d_gene: TRBD1
CDR3aa: ASRGDRVSGNTIY

v_gene: TRBV3-1/TRBV3-2
d_gene: TRBD1
CDR3aa: ASSQPYRGRFSGELF

v_gene: TRBV10-3
d_gene: TRBD2
CDR3aa: AISASGTSGMGTDTQY

v_gene: TRBV11-3
d_gene: .
CDR3aa: ASSLAIPSGNTIY

v_gene: TRBV28
d_gene: .
CDR3aa: ASRPSRRLYEAF

v_gene: TRBV9
d_gene: TRBD2
CDR3aa: ASSVDSGRAPDTQY

v_gene: TRBV28
d_gene: .
CDR3aa: ASSPQDTEAF

v_gene: TRBV3-1/TRBV3-2
d_gene: .
CDR3aa: ASSQESRGYGYT

v_gene: TRBV28
d_gene: .
CDR3aa: ASSSPTGADGYT

v_gene: TRBV5-1
d_gene: .
CDR3aa: ASSLGGLGEKLF

v_gene: TRBV7-8
d_gene: .
CDR3aa: ASSLIQGNQPQH

v_gene: TRBV4-1
d_gene: .
CDR3aa: ASSHGLPNNEQF

v_gene: TRBV11-2
d_gene: .
CDR3aa: ASSFAGYTEAF

v_gene: TRBV24-1
d_gene: .
CDR3aa: ATSESPGHSLATNEKLF

v_gene: TRBV29-1
d_gene: .
CDR3aa: SVEGQMNTEAF

v_gene: TRBV10-3
d_gene: TRBD1
CDR3aa: AISEGTARREAF

v_gene: TRBV3-1/TRBV3-2
d_gene: TRBD1
CDR3aa: ASSPGTGGGETQY

v_gene: TRBV19
d_gene: .
CDR3aa: ASSIVQGPQH

v_gene: TRBV10-3
d_gene: .
CDR3aa: AISEEVRQPQH

v_gene: TRBV5-1
d_gene: TRBD1
CDR3aa: ASSVQGIAEAF

v_gene: TRBV27
d_gene: TRBD1
CDR3aa: ASSSDRAGAYGYT

v_gene: TRBV18
d_gene: .
CDR3aa: ASSPGGNTEAF

v_gene: TRBV28
d_gene: .
CDR3aa: ASIRDQGIQPQH

v_gene: TRBV7-9
d_gene: .
CDR3aa: ASTAENSPLH

v_gene: TRBV9
d_gene: .
CDR3aa: ASSVALAGVGYT

v_gene: TRBV11-3
d_gene: TRBD1
CDR3aa: ASSSSGTANSPLH

v_gene: TRBV29-1
d_gene: TRBD1
CDR3aa: SVESTGGANNEQF

v_gene: TRBV7-9
d_gene: TRBD1
CDR3aa: AVQNRGHPVVKLF

v_gene: TRBV4-2
d_gene: .
CDR3aa: ASRGDSAYEQY

v_gene: TRBV28
d_gene: .
CDR3aa: ASSSPISVSNEQF

v_gene: TRBV29-1
d_gene: .
CDR3aa: SAHRSGTSSTQY

v_gene: TRBV7-8
d_gene: TRBD1
CDR3aa: ASSLTRGQGTPRKGYT

v_gene: TRBV9
d_gene: TRBD2
CDR3aa: ASSVAASGRAGELF

v_gene: TRBV28
d_gene: TRBD2
CDR3aa: ASSWAGTSGKNEQF

v_gene: TRBV29-1
d_gene: .
CDR3aa: SVSDTGYT

v_gene: TRBV7-2
d_gene: .
CDR3aa: ASSYRVGNSPLH

v_gene: TRBV5-6
d_gene: .
CDR3aa: ASSLDRVSSGNTIY

v_gene: TRBV7-9
d_gene: .
CDR3aa: ASSKAEGTHEQF

v_gene: TRBV25-1
d_gene: .
CDR3aa: ASSDRVYGYT

v_gene: TRBV19
d_gene: TRBD1
CDR3aa: ASSMGQGAVGELF

v_gene: TRBV5-5
d_gene: .
CDR3aa: ASRPTGRGTNEKLF

v_gene: TRBV7-9
d_gene: TRBD1
CDR3aa: ASSRDRVTGELF

v_gene: TRBV2
d_gene: .
CDR3aa: ASSAGQSNQPQH

v_gene: TRBV5-1
d_gene: TRBD1
CDR3aa: ASSPDRGGYT